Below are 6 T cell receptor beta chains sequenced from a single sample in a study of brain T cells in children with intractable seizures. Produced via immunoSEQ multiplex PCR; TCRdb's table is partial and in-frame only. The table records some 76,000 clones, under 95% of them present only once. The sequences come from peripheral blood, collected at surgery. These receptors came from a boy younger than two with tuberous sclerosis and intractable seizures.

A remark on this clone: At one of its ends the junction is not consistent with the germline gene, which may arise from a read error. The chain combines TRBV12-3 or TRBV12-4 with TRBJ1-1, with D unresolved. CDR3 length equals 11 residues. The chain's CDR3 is CASSPQGPTIF. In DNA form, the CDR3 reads TGTGCCAGCAGCCCTCAAGGCCCTACAATCTTT.

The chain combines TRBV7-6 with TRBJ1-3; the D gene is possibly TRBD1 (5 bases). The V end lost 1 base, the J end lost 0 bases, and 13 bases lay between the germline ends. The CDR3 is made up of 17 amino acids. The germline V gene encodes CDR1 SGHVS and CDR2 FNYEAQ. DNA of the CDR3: TGTGCCAGCAGCTTAGAGGGGCCAGGCCCCTCTGGAAACACCATATATTTT. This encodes CASSLEGPGPSGNTIYF. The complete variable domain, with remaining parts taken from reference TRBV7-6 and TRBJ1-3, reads GAGVSQSPRYKVTKRGQDVALRCDPISGHVSLYWYRQALGQGPEFLTYFNYEAQQDKSGLPNDRFSAERPEGSISTLTIQRTEQRDSAMYRCASSLEGPGPSGNTIYFGEGSWLTVV.

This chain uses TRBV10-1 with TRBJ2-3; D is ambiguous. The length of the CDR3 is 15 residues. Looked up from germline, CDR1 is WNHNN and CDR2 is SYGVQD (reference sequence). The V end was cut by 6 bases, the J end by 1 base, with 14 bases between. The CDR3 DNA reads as TGCGCCAGCAGGTACGGAACGGTGGGCACAGATACGCAGTATTTT. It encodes CASRYGTVGTDTQYF.

The CDR3 here is CASSIKTGFSYEQYF. The CDR3 DNA reads TGTGCCAGCAGCATAAAGACAGGCTTCTCCTACGAGCAGTACTTC. V and J are TRBV3-1 (or the pseudogene TRBV3-2) and TRBJ2-7; D is perhaps TRBD1 (6 bases). V was shortened by 5 bases and J by 0 bases, with 14 bases between the two germline ends. Germline assignment: CDR1 LGHDT and CDR2 YNNKEL (reference sequence). This CDR3 comprises 15 residues.

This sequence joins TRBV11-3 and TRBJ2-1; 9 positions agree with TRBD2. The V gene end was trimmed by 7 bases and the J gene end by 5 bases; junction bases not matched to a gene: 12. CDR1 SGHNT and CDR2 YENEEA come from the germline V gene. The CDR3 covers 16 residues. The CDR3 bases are TGTGCCAGCACCTCCGACGTGGGACTAGCTAACAATGAGCAGTTCTTC. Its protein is CASTSDVGLANNEQFF.

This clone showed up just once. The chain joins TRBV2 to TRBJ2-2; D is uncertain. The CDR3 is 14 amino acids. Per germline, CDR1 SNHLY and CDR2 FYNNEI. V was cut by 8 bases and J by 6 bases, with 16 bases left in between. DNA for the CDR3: TGTGCCAGCTACTCGGACGCGTTCCCCGGGGAGCTGTTTTTT. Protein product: CASYSDAFPGELFF.